This is a list of T cell receptor beta chains from one sample in a study of monozygotic twins with inflammatory bowel disease. TCRdb reanalyzed the 5' RACE reads, giving one entry per CDR3 protein sequence and no DNA. The specimen's table records over 200,000 distinct CDR3 sequences. Sample: blood. Source of these receptors: a human donor with ulcerative colitis or Crohn's disease, or a healthy co-twin of an affected twin (not recorded which). The CDR3 runs from the conserved cysteine through the conserved F or W.

J gene: TRBJ2-6
V gene: TRBV19
CDR3 protein: CASSKKRQSSSGANVLTF

J gene: TRBJ1-1
V gene: TRBV5-1
CDR3 protein: CASSATENTEAFF

J gene: TRBJ2-1
V gene: TRBV27
CDR3 protein: CASSSPGGPPYNEQFF

J gene: TRBJ2-7
V gene: TRBV20-1
CDR3 protein: CSARGTSGSSSYEQYF

J gene: TRBJ2-5
V gene: TRBV12-3/TRBV12-4
CDR3 protein: CASSWDRQETQYF

J gene: TRBJ1-1
V gene: TRBV7-9
CDR3 protein: CASSSPRSTVNTEAFF

J gene: TRBJ2-5
V gene: TRBV2
CDR3 protein: CASTPFGSATQYF

J gene: TRBJ2-1
V gene: TRBV7-2
CDR3 protein: CASSLGVTGNVQFF

J gene: TRBJ2-7
V gene: TRBV18
CDR3 protein: CASSPVQTAYEQYF

J gene: TRBJ2-7
V gene: TRBV6-5
CDR3 protein: CASSYPGASGYEQYF

J gene: TRBJ1-1
V gene: TRBV12-3/TRBV12-4
CDR3 protein: CASADHEDSTEAFF

J gene: TRBJ2-2
V gene: TRBV4-1
CDR3 protein: CASSLRTSGRTNTGELFF

J gene: TRBJ1-2
V gene: TRBV5-1
CDR3 protein: CASSLGAGSYGGYTF

J gene: TRBJ2-1
V gene: TRBV4-2
CDR3 protein: CASSQDLAGGSSYNEQFF

J gene: TRBJ1-2
V gene: TRBV19
CDR3 protein: CAISREPASPNGYTF

J gene: TRBJ2-1
V gene: TRBV7-8
CDR3 protein: CASSLMVDFDEQFF

J gene: TRBJ2-5
V gene: TRBV4-1
CDR3 protein: CASGAARGLEETQYF

J gene: TRBJ2-1
V gene: TRBV6-5
CDR3 protein: CASSSRDISYNEQFF

J gene: TRBJ2-3
V gene: TRBV13
CDR3 protein: CASSFRAGSTDTQYF

J gene: TRBJ2-1
V gene: TRBV12-5
CDR3 protein: CASSPYEDNEQFF

J gene: TRBJ1-5
V gene: TRBV5-6
CDR3 protein: CASSLAGFNQPQHF

J gene: TRBJ2-3
V gene: TRBV12-3/TRBV12-4
CDR3 protein: CASSFRGLADGTDTQYF

J gene: TRBJ1-6
V gene: TRBV6-1
CDR3 protein: CAHRASGSPLHF